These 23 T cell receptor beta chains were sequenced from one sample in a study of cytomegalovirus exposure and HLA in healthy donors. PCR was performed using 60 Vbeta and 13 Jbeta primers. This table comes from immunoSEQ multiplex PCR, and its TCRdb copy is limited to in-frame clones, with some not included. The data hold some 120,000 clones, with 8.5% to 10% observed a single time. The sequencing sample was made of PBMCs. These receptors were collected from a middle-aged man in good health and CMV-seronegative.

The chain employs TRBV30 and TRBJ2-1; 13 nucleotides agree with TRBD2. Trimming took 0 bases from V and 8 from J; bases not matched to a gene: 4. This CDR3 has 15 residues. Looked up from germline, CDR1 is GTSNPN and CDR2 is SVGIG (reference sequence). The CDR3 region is CAWSVTSGGADEQFF. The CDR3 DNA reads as TGTGCCTGGAGTGTAACTAGCGGGGGGGCCGATGAGCAGTTCTTC.

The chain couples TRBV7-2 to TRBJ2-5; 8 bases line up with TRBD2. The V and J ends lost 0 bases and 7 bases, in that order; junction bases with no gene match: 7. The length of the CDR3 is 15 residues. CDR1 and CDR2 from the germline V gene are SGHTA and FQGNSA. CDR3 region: CASSLASAGEVTQYF. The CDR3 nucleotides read TGTGCCAGCAGCTTAGCTTCAGCGGGGGAAGTGACCCAGTACTTC.

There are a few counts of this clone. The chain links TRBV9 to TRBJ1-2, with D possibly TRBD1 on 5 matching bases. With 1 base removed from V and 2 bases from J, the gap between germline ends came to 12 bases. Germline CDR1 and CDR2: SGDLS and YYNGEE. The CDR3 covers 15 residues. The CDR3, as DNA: TGTGCCAGCAGCGTACACCGGCAGGGAAACTATGGCTACACCTTC. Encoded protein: CASSVHRQGNYGYTF.

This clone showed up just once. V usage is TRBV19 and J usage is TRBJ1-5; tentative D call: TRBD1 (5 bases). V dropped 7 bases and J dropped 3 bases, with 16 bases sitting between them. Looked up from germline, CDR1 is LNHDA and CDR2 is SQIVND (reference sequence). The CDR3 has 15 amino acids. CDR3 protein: CASTQMGGYNQPQHF. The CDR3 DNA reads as TGTGCCAGTACTCAAATGGGGGGATACAATCAGCCCCAGCATTTT.

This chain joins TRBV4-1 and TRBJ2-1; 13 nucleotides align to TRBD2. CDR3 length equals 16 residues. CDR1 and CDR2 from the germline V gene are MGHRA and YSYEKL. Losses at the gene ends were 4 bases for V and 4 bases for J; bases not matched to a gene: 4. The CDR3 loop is CASSRLTSGGYNEQFF. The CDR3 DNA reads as TGCGCCAGCAGCCGACTGACTAGCGGGGGGTACAATGAGCAGTTCTTC.

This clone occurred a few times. CDR3 in DNA: TGCAGCGTTGAAGCTTTCCTGACAGGGAGCGATGGCTACACCTTC. Its translation: CSVEAFLTGSDGYTF. The chain carries TRBV29-1 and TRBJ1-2; 7 bases map to TRBD1. Germline CDR1 and CDR2: SQVTM and ANQGSEA. The CDR3 runs 15 residues. V lost 1 base to trimming and J lost 6 bases; unmatched junction nucleotides: 11.

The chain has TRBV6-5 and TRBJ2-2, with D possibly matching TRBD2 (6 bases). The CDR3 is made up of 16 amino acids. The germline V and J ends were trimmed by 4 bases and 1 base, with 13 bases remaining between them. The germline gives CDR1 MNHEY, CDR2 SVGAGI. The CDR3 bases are TGTGCCAGCAGTTCCGCGGGACTCCTGAACACCGGGGAGCTGTTTTTT. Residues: CASSSAGLLNTGELFF.

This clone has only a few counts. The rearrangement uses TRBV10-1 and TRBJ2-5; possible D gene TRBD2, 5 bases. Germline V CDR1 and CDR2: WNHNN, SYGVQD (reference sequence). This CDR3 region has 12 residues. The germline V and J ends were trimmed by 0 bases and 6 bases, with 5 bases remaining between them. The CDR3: CASSESGKTQYF. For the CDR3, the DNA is TGCGCCAGCAGTGAGTCCGGGAAGACCCAGTACTTC.

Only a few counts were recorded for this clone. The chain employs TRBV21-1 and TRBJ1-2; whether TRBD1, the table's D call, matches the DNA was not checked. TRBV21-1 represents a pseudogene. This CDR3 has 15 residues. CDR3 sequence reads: CASQNWGRGKHGYTF. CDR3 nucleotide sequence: TGTGCCAGCCAAAATTGGGGCAGGGGCAAGCATGGCTACACCTTC.

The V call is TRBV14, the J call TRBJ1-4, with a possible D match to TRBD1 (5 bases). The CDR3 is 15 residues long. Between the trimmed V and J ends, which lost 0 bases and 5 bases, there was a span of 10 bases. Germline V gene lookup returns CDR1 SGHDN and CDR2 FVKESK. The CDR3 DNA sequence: TGTGCCAGCAGCCAAGAGGGAAGGGGCAATGAAAAACTGTTTTTT. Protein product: CASSQEGRGNEKLFF.

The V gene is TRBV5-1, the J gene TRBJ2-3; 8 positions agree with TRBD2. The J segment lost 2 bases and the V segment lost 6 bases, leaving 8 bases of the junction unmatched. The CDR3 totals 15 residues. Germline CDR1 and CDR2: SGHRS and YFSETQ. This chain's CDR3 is CASTSPGGATDTQYF. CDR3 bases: TGCGCCAGCACCTCGCCCGGGGGGGCCACAGATACGCAGTATTTT.

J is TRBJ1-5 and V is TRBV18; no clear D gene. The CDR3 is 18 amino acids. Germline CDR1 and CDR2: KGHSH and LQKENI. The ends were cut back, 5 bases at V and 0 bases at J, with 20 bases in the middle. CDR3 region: CASSARTEPIYSNQPQHF. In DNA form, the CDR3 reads TGTGCCAGCTCAGCCCGTACAGAGCCCATATATAGCAATCAGCCCCAGCATTTT. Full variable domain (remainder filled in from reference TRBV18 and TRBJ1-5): NAGVMQNPRHLVRRRGQEARLRCSPMKGHSHVYWYRQLPEEGLKFMVYLQKENIIDESGMPKERFSAEFPKEGPSILRIQQVVRGDSAAYFCASSARTEPIYSNQPQHFGDGTRLSIL.

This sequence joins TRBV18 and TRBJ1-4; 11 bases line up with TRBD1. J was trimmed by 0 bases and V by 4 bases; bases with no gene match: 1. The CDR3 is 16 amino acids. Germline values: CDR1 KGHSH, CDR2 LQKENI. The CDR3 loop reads CASSQGQGATNEKLFF. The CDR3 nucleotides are TGTGCCAGCTCACAGGGACAGGGGGCAACTAATGAAAAACTGTTTTTT.

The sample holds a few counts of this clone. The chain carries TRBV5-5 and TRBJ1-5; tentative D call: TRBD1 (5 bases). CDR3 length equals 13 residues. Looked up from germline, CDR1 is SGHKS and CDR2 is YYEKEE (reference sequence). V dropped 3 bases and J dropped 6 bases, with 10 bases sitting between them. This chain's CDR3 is CASSWGGIQPQHF. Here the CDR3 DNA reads TGTGCCAGCAGCTGGGGGGGGATTCAGCCCCAGCATTTT.

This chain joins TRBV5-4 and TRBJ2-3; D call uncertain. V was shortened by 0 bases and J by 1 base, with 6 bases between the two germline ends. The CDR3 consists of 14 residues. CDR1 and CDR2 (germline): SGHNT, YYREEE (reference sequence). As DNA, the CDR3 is TGTGCCAGCAGCTTGGGTCGGGGCACAGATACGCAGTATTTT. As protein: CASSLGRGTDTQYF.

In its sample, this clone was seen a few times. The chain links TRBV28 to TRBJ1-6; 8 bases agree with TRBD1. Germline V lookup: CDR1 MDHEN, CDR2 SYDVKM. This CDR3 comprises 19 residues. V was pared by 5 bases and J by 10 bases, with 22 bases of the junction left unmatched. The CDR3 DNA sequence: TGTGCCAGCAGTCCATTCCCCTTCATCGGACAGGGAGGAAGGTCACCCCTCCACTTT. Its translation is CASSPFPFIGQGGRSPLHF.

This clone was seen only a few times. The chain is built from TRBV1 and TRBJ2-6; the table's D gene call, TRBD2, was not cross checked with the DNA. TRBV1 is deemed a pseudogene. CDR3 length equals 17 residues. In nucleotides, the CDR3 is TGCACCAGCAGCCAAGATCGGGACTTCACTGGGGCCAACGTCCTGACTTTC. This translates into CTSSQDRDFTGANVLTF.

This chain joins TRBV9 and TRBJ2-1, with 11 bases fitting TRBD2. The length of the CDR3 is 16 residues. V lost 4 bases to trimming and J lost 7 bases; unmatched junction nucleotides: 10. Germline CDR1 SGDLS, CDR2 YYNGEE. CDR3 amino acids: CASSLPTSGGSNEQFF. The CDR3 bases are TGTGCCAGCAGCCTCCCTACTAGCGGGGGTAGTAATGAGCAGTTCTTC. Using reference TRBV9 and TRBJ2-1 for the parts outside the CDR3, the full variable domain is DSGVTQTPKHLITATGQRVTLRCSPRSGDLSVYWYQQSLDQGLQFLIQYYNGEERAKGNILERFSAQQFPDLHSELNLSSLELGDSALYFCASSLPTSGGSNEQFFGPGTRLTVL.

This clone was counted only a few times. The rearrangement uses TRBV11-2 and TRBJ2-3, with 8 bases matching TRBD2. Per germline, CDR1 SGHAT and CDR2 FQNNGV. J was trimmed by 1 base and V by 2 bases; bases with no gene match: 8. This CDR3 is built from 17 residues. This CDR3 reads CASSLTRGAGGTDTQYF. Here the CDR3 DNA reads TGTGCCAGCAGCTTAACCCGAGGAGCGGGGGGCACAGATACGCAGTATTTT.

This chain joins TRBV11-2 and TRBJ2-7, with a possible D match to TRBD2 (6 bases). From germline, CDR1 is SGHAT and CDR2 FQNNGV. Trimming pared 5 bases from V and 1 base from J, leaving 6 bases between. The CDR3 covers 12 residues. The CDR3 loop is CASSGGSYEQYF. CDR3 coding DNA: TGTGCCAGCAGCGGGGGGTCCTACGAGCAGTACTTC.

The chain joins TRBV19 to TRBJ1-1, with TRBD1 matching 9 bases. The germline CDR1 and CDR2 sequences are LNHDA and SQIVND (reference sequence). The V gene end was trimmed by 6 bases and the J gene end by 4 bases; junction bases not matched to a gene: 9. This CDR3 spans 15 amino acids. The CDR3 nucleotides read TGTGCCAGTAGCCCTCGCCGGGACAGGGCCACTGAAGCTTTCTTT. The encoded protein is CASSPRRDRATEAFF.

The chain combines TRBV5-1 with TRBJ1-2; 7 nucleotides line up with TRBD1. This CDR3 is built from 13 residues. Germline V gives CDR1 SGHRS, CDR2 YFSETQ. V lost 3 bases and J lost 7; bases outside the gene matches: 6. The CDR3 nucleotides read TGCGCCAGCAGCTCACGACAGGGAGCTGGCTACACCTTC. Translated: CASSSRQGAGYTF.

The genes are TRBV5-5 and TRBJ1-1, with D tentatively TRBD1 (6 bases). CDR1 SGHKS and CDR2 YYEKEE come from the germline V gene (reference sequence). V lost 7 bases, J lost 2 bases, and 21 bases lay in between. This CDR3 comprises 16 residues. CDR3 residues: CASSPRGGGLNTEAFF. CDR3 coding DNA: TGTGCCAGCTCTCCACGAGGGGGGGGATTAAACACTGAAGCTTTCTTT.